These 2 T cell receptor beta chains were sequenced from one sample in a study of blood T cell repertoires in COVID-19. The method was immunoSEQ multiplex PCR; TCRdb's version includes in-frame clones alone and lacks a portion of them. This sample has 240,000 or so clones, with about 80% found just once. The sequenced sample was peripheral blood. The receptors derive from an elderly woman with acute or convalescent COVID-19.

This clone has only one observation. The chain couples TRBV9 to TRBJ2-3, with D maybe TRBD2 (5 bases). CDR1 and CDR2 from the germline V gene are SGDLS and YYNGEE. V was trimmed by 0 bases and J by 4 bases, leaving 12 bases between them. This CDR3 contains 15 residues. In DNA form, the CDR3 reads TGTGCCAGCAGCGTAGTGGACTCGTCAGCAGATACGCAGTATTTT. Encoded protein: CASSVVDSSADTQYF. Full variable domain (outside the CDR3, taken from reference TRBV9 and TRBJ2-3): DSGVTQTPKHLITATGQRVTLRCSPRSGDLSVYWYQQSLDQGLQFLIQYYNGEERAKGNILERFSAQQFPDLHSELNLSSLELGDSALYFCASSVVDSSADTQYFGPGTRLTVL.

The CDR3 loop is CASRGSGRTYNEQFF. CDR3 coding DNA: TGTGCCAGCCGGGGGAGCGGGAGGACCTACAATGAGCAGTTCTTC. The chain couples TRBV6-5 to TRBJ2-1, with 9 bases aligning to TRBD2. The CDR3 contains 15 residues. Germline V gene lookup returns CDR1 MNHEY and CDR2 SVGAGI. Unmatched junction bases numbered 7, after V lost 8 bases and J lost 2 bases.